What follows are 12 T cell receptor beta chains derived from one specimen sequenced in a study of regulatory T cells in long-lasting Graves disease. Time point of the sample: persistent/refractory GD, antithyroid drugs over 5 years with positive TRAb. Construction of the TCR library relied on RNA isolated from PBMCs. Construction of TCR beta libraries relied on iRepertoire HTBI primers and on Arm-PCR targeting CDR3 regions. TCRdb fed the multiplex PCR reads into MiXCR, producing one record per CDR3 protein. The sample holds 420,000 or so distinct CDR3 sequences, 20% to 25% seen once. The starting material was peripheral blood mononuclear cells (PBMCs), obtained when the disease was refractory, from a patient treated with antithyroid drugs. The receptors originated from a female donor with Graves disease.

The CDR3 DNA follows: TGTGCCACCAGTGATCCGGGACGAAGCAATGAGCAGTTCTTC. It translates to CATSDPGRSNEQFF. This chain links TRBV24-1 with TRBJ2-1; D is possibly TRBD1 or TRBD2 (5 bases each). The V end was cut by 3 bases, the J end by 6 bases, with 11 bases between. Germline V gives CDR1 KGHDR, CDR2 SFDVKD. This CDR3 contains 14 residues.

Remarks on this clonotype: A much larger clone lies one base from this, so it may be a read error. The CDR3 bases are TGTGCCACCGTGGGGAGGGGGCGCGTACCTGGGGCCAACGCCCTGACTTTC. It encodes CATVGRGRVPGANALTF. This chain joins TRBV28 and TRBJ2-6; TRBD1 or TRBD2 may be the D gene (7 bases each). The CDR3 spans 17 residues. CDR1 and CDR2 (germline): MDHEN, SYDVKM. The full variable domain, with the rest looked up from reference TRBV28 and TRBJ2-6, is DVKVTQSSRYLVKRTGEKVFLECVQDMDHENMFWYRQDPGLGLRLIYFSYDVKMKEKGDIPEGYSVSREKKERFSLILESASTNQTSMYLCATVGRGRVPGANALTFGAGSRLTVL.

V and J are TRBV27 and TRBJ1-4; 7 nucleotides line up with TRBD1. Per the germline V gene, CDR1 is MNHEY and CDR2 is SMNVEV (reference sequence). The V gene end was trimmed by 5 bases and the J gene end by 7 bases; junction bases not matched to a gene: 10. This CDR3 comprises 15 residues. The CDR3 region is CASSPGDSTVEKLFF. CDR3 nucleotides: TGTGCCAGCAGTCCGGGGGACAGCACGGTTGAAAAACTGTTTTTT.

This clonotype was found many times. The junction and the germline gene differ at one end; a read error may be behind it. This chain joins TRBV18 and TRBJ2-5; D might be TRBD2 (6 bases). This CDR3 is 13 amino acids long. Germline CDR1 KGHSH, CDR2 LQKENI. The CDR3 sequence is CASSRGNSETQYF. The CDR3 nucleotides are TGTGCCAGCTCCCGGGGGAACAGCGAGACTCAGTACTTC. Combining the CDR3 with reference TRBV18 and TRBJ2-5 gives the whole variable domain NAGVMQNPRHLVRRRGQEARLRCSPMKGHSHVYWYRQLPEEGLKFMVYLQKENIIDESGMPKERFSAEFPKEGPSILRIQQVVRGDSAAYFCASSRGNSETQYFGPGTRLLVL.

CDR3 sequence: CASSHLGQKETQYF. The CDR3, as DNA: TGTGCCAGCAGCCACCTGGGACAGAAAGAGACCCAGTACTTC. This chain connects TRBV11-2 to TRBJ2-5, with TRBD1 matching 7 bases. Trimming took 5 bases from V and 3 from J; bases not matched to a gene: 6. This CDR3 comprises 14 residues. Germline loops: CDR1 SGHAT, CDR2 FQNNGV.

V and J are TRBV6-2 or TRBV6-3 and TRBJ1-1; perhaps TRBD1 as D (6 bases). V dropped 0 bases and J dropped 5 bases, with 10 bases sitting between them. This CDR3 has 14 amino acids. Germline loops: CDR1 MNHEY, CDR2 SVGEGT. The CDR3 is CASSYSTGWTEAFF. In DNA, the CDR3 is TGTGCCAGCAGTTACTCTACAGGGTGGACTGAAGCTTTCTTT.

The table lists this clonotype with a few counts. The genes are TRBV5-1 and TRBJ2-7, with TRBD1 identical over 7 bases. This CDR3 is 18 amino acids long. V gave up 4 bases and J gave up 3 bases; unmatched junction bases: 19. Germline CDR1 and CDR2: SGHRS and YFSETQ. The CDR3: CASSLILRDRKNFYEQYF. The CDR3 DNA sequence: TGCGCCAGCAGCCTTATCCTCCGGGACAGAAAGAATTTCTACGAGCAGTACTTC.

This clonotype appeared many times. The rearrangement links TRBV12-3 or TRBV12-4 to TRBJ1-5; possibly TRBD1 for D (6 bases). The CDR3 runs 14 residues. Deletions cut 5 bases from V and 3 bases from J, with 11 bases between. The CDR3 DNA follows: TGTGCCAGCAGTCCCGGGACAATCAATCAGCCCCAGCATTTT. Amino acids: CASSPGTINQPQHF.

Notes on this clonotype: Likely a read error: the CDR3 ends without its conserved phenylalanine or tryptophan. The chain employs TRBV6-1 and TRBJ1-2; a possible D gene is TRBD1 (6 bases). CDR1 and CDR2 from the germline V gene are MNHNS and SASEGT. Trimming removed 3 bases at V and 2 bases at J, with 10 bases between. This CDR3 is 14 amino acids long. This chain's CDR3 is CASSEGQQNYGYTL. The CDR3 coding sequence is TGTGCCAGCAGTGAGGGACAACAGAACTATGGCTACACCCTC.

The CDR3 loop is CASSLVDGTNTIYF. The CDR3 DNA reads TGTGCCAGCAGTCTCGTGGATGGTACGAACACCATATATTTT. The V gene is TRBV7-9, the J gene TRBJ1-3, with D unclear. Trimming shortened V by 6 bases and J by 7 bases, and 16 bases separated the two germline ends. Germline assignment: CDR1 SEHNR and CDR2 FQNEAQ (reference sequence). The CDR3 consists of 14 residues.

This clonotype has a handful of counts. CDR3 sequence: CASSETSGNTIYF. The DNA of the CDR3 is TGTGCCAGCAGTGAGACCTCTGGAAACACCATATATTTT. The V gene is TRBV2, the J gene TRBJ1-3; no reliable D call. V lost 3 bases, J lost 0 bases, and 3 bases lay in between. Germline assignment: CDR1 SNHLY and CDR2 FYNNEI. The CDR3 has 13 residues.

This clonotype has at least ten counts. This chain joins TRBV6-1 and TRBJ2-5; no clear D gene. The CDR3 runs 13 residues. Germline values: CDR1 MNHNS, CDR2 SASEGT. The V and J ends lost 3 bases and 10 bases respectively, with 15 bases between them. Here the CDR3 reads CASSDDLRLIQYF. The CDR3 nucleotides read TGTGCCAGCAGTGACGATCTCAGGTTGATCCAGTACTTC.